This is a list of T cell receptor beta chains from one sample in a study of T cell changes during pregnancy in multiple sclerosis. TCRdb's table, derived via immunoSEQ multiplex PCR, lists solely in-frame clones and lacks some. The sample has approximately 44,000 clones; approximately 91% are singletons. Sequences were derived from CD4+ T cells from peripheral blood mononuclear cells, sampled before pregnancy. The receptor source for this set is a female donor with multiple sclerosis, enrolled in a pregnancy study. CDR3s include the opening cysteine and the closing phenylalanine or tryptophan. Fields, in order: clone size, V gene, CDR3 length, J gene, D gene, CDR3 protein, CDR3 DNA. The D gene is left open where the match is weak. Part of the rows lack a size; the others show once, few, many or a class for expanded clones.

.	TRBV27	15	TRBJ1-3	.	CASSLFPSSGNTIYF	TGTGCCAGCAGTTTATTTCCGAGCTCTGGAAACACCATATATTTT
.	TRBV27	14	TRBJ2-5	.	CASSLQGFQETQYF	TGTGCCAGCAGTTTGCAGGGATTCCAAGAGACCCAGTACTTC
.	TRBV9	14	TRBJ1-5	.	CASSVDRRNQPQHF	TGTGCCAGCAGCGTAGATCGGAGAAATCAGCCCCAGCATTTT
once	TRBV13	20	TRBJ1-6	.	CASSFGLRGGSLISNSPLHF	TGTGCCAGCAGCTTTGGGCTCCGGGGCGGGAGCCTAATATCTAATTCACCCCTCCACTTT
.	TRBV27	14	TRBJ1-1	.	CASSLPGALAEAFF	TGTGCCAGCAGTTTACCAGGGGCCCTAGCTGAAGCTTTCTTT
.	TRBV4-3	16	TRBJ2-6	.	CASSLYVFPGANVLTF	TGCGCCAGCAGTTTGTATGTTTTCCCTGGGGCCAACGTCCTGACTTTC
.	TRBV21-1	14	TRBJ1-5	.	CASSRGGSNQPQHF	TGTGCCAGCAGCCGGGGGGGTAGCAATCAGCCCCAGCATTTT
.	TRBV19	14	TRBJ1-5	.	CASRIQGSNQPQHF	TGTGCCAGTAGAATACAGGGAAGCAATCAGCCCCAGCATTTT
.	TRBV5-6	12	TRBJ1-2	.	CASSEGGYGYTF	TGTGCCAGCAGCGAGGGTGGCTATGGCTACACCTTC
once	TRBV7-9	17	TRBJ1-2	.	CASSLEKKTGSNYGYTF	TGTGCCAGCAGCTTAGAGAAAAAAACAGGGAGCAACTATGGCTACACCTTC
.	TRBV7-6	16	TRBJ1-4	TRBD1	CASSIAVRGRSEKLFF	TGTGCCAGCAGCATAGCGGTCAGGGGGCGTAGTGAAAAACTGTTTTTT
few	TRBV30	13	TRBJ1-1	.	CAWSVRVNTEAFF	TGTGCCTGGAGTGTACGGGTGAACACTGAAGCTTTCTTT
.	TRBV5-4	13	TRBJ2-5	.	CASSSELAETQYF	TGTGCCAGCAGCTCGGAACTAGCAGAGACCCAGTACTTC
.	TRBV30	13	TRBJ2-7	TRBD1	CAWGDRGLFEQYF	TGTGCCTGGGGGGACAGGGGGCTCTTCGAGCAGTACTTC
.	TRBV7-8	14	TRBJ1-1	.	CASSSVGATGKAFF	TGTGCCAGCAGCTCCGTGGGGGCTACGGGGAAAGCTTTCTTT
.	TRBV9	14	TRBJ2-7	.	CASSLQGGAYEQYF	TGTGCCAGCAGCCTCCAGGGTGGGGCCTACGAGCAGTACTTC
.	TRBV7-3	13	TRBJ2-7	TRBD1	CASSQIRGSEQYF	TGTGCCAGCAGCCAAATCAGGGGGAGCGAGCAGTACTTC
.	TRBV15	15	TRBJ1-1	TRBD1	CATSRVRTGITEAFF	TGTGCCACCAGCAGAGTGAGGACAGGCATCACTGAAGCTTTCTTT
.	TRBV7-2	16	TRBJ1-5	TRBD1	CASSRRGLNSNQPQHF	TGTGCCAGCTCAAGAAGGGGGCTTAATAGCAATCAGCCCCAGCATTTT
.	TRBV5-4	15	TRBJ2-5	.	CASSLLGAQKETQYF	TGTGCCAGCAGCTTGTTGGGGGCTCAGAAAGAGACCCAGTACTTC